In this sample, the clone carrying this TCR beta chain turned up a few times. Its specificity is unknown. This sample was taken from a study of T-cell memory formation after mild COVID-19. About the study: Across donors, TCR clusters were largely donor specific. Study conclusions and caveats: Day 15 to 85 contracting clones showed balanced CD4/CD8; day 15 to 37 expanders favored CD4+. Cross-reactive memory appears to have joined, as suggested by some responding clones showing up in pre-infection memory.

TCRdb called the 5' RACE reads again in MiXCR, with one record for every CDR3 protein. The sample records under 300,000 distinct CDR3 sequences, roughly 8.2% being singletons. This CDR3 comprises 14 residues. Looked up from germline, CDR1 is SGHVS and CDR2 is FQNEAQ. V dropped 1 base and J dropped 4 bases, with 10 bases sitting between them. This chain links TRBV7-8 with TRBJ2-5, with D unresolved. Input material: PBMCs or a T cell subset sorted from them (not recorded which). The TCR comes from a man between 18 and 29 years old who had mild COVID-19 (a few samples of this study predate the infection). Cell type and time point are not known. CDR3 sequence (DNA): TGTGCCAGCAGCTTAGGACGTAACCGAGAGACCCAGTACTTC. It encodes CASSLGRNRETQYF.